The entry below describes one T cell receptor beta chain. The antigen is not known. This record belongs to a study of T-cell reconstitution after alpha-beta-depleted transplantation in children. Study outcomes and limitations: Fresh T-cell production supplied most of the T-cell counts and diversity seen one year after transplant.

The TCRbeta library was prepared with unique molecular identifiers. In TCRdb, the PCR reads were re-called with MiXCR into one record per CDR3 protein. In the table there are about 600,000 distinct CDR3 sequences, roughly 23% of which are singletons. Germline CDR1 reads MNHNY; CDR2 reads SVGAGI (reference sequence). The ends were cut back, 0 bases at V and 3 bases at J, with 6 bases in the middle. The CDR3 spans 13 residues. This sample comprised PBMCs, mostly from graft donor cells, obtained 360 days after TCRalphabeta/CD19-depleted stem cell transplant. The chain employs TRBV6-6 and TRBJ2-7, with D uncertain. This receptor was taken from a boy in the first two years of life who had a stem cell transplant for acute myeloid leukemia, so the T cells may come from the graft donor. Here the CDR3 reads CASSYSMGYEQYF. CDR3 DNA: TGTGCCAGCAGTTACTCGATGGGCTACGAGCAGTACTTC.